These 20 T cell receptor beta chains originate from one sample sequenced in a study of T-cell reconstitution after alpha-beta-depleted transplantation in children. Unique molecular identifiers were built into the TCRbeta library. TCRdb re-called the PCR reads with MiXCR, one entry per CDR3 protein. This table holds hundreds of thousands of distinct CDR3 sequences, around 16% found once. This sample comprised PBMCs from the stem cell graft donor, obtained from the stem cell graft. These receptors all come from a human donor who donated a stem cell graft to a child with acute myeloid leukemia.

This clonotype was detected ten times or more. The V and J genes are TRBV29-1 and TRBJ2-5; the D call may be TRBD1 or TRBD2 (7 bases each). Trimming took 6 bases from V and 9 from J, leaving 20 bases between them. The CDR3 extends over 13 amino acids. Germline loops: CDR1 SQVTM, CDR2 ANQGSEA. Written as DNA, the CDR3 is TGCAGCGTCGGCCGACAGGGACGGGGGGCCCAGTACTTC. It encodes CSVGRQGRGAQYF.

At least ten counts were recorded for this clonotype. This chain uses TRBV20-1 with TRBJ1-6; no reliable D call. CDR1 and CDR2 from the germline V gene are DFQATT and SNEGSKA (reference sequence). Trimming left V 6 bases short and J 0 bases short, with 15 bases between. CDR3 length equals 16 residues. Here the CDR3 reads CSASGGIRSYNSPLHF. CDR3 in DNA: TGCAGTGCCAGCGGAGGGATTCGCTCCTATAATTCACCCCTCCACTTT.

This clonotype was seen a handful of times. The V call is TRBV12-3 or TRBV12-4, the J call TRBJ1-2, with D possibly being TRBD1 (5 bases). V lost 7 bases and J lost 8, with 14 bases in between. This CDR3 spans 12 amino acids. CDR3: CASTTGGAGYTF. In DNA, the CDR3 is TGTGCCAGCACCACTGGGGGTGCAGGCTACACCTTC.

This clonotype has just a few counts. The chain couples TRBV5-1 to TRBJ2-3; D is ambiguous. In germline, CDR1 is SGHRS, CDR2 YFSETQ. CDR3 length equals 13 residues. V shed 3 bases and J shed 5 bases, with 10 bases lying between them. The CDR3 spells CASSSPGRDTQYF. In nucleotides, the CDR3 is TGCGCCAGCAGCTCTCCGGGCCGAGATACGCAGTATTTT. The full variable domain, its missing parts supplied by reference TRBV5-1 and TRBJ2-3, is KAGVTQTPRYLIKTRGQQVTLSCSPISGHRSVSWYQQTPGQGLQFLFEYFSETQRNKGNFPGRFSGRQFSNSRSEMNVSTLELGDSALYLCASSSPGRDTQYFGPGTRLTVL.

This clonotype was found many times. The chain couples TRBV6-6 to TRBJ1-1, with a tentative D call TRBD1 (6 bases). The length of the CDR3 is 13 residues. CDR1 and CDR2 (germline): MNHNY, SVGAGI (reference sequence). Trimming removed 7 bases from V and 0 bases from J, with 9 bases in between. In DNA form, the CDR3 reads TGTGCCAGCAAGGGACAAATGAACACTGAAGCTTTCTTT. As protein: CASKGQMNTEAFF.

The chain employs TRBV5-1 and TRBJ1-4, with D uncertain. CDR3 length: 14 residues. Germline loops: CDR1 SGHRS, CDR2 YFSETQ. V lost 5 bases and J lost 8, with 16 bases in between. CDR3 protein: CASRREVGGEKLFF. The CDR3 DNA sequence: TGCGCCAGCAGAAGGGAAGTCGGAGGGGAAAAACTGTTTTTT. The complete variable domain, with remaining parts taken from reference TRBV5-1 and TRBJ1-4, reads KAGVTQTPRYLIKTRGQQVTLSCSPISGHRSVSWYQQTPGQGLQFLFEYFSETQRNKGNFPGRFSGRQFSNSRSEMNVSTLELGDSALYLCASRREVGGEKLFFGSGTQLSVL.

This clonotype was detected a few times. This chain joins TRBV7-2 and TRBJ2-1; possible D gene TRBD2, 6 bases. Per germline, CDR1 SGHTA and CDR2 FQGNSA. V gave up 2 bases and J gave up 7 bases, with 15 bases separating them. This CDR3 spans 15 amino acids. Written as DNA, the CDR3 is TGTGCCAGCAGCTTATCCATCGGAGGGGCAAATGAGCAGTTCTTC. Protein: CASSLSIGGANEQFF.

The table lists this clonotype with a few counts. This chain joins TRBV20-1 and TRBJ2-3, with TRBD1 as a possible D gene (5 bases). The V and J ends lost 0 bases and 0 bases respectively, with 19 bases between them. Germline loops: CDR1 DFQATT, CDR2 SNEGSKA (reference sequence). The CDR3 totals 18 residues. The CDR3 loop reads CSARDHFRADTSTDTQYF. In DNA form, the CDR3 reads TGCAGTGCTAGAGATCACTTCAGGGCTGACACTAGCACAGATACGCAGTATTTT.

The chain uses TRBV30 and TRBJ2-5; D might be TRBD1 (5 bases). Germline CDR1 GTSNPN, CDR2 SVGIG (reference sequence). The CDR3 totals 13 residues. Trimming left V 0 bases short and J 5 bases short, with 10 bases between. The CDR3, as DNA: TGTGCCTGGAGTGTACAGGTAGATGAGACCCAGTACTTC. This encodes CAWSVQVDETQYF. Drawing the rest from reference TRBV30 and TRBJ2-5, the complete variable domain is SQTIHQWPATLVQPVGSPLSLECTVEGTSNPNLYWYRQAAGRGLQLLFYSVGIGQISSEVPQNLSASRPQDRQFILSSKKLLLSDSGFYLCAWSVQVDETQYFGPGTRLLVL.

This clonotype was seen many times. The chain employs TRBV20-1 and TRBJ2-7; 10 bases are a match to TRBD1. The germline gives CDR1 DFQATT, CDR2 SNEGSKA (reference sequence). Losses at the gene ends were 5 bases for V and 5 bases for J; bases not matched to a gene: 6. The CDR3 has 13 residues. CDR3 in DNA: TGCAGTGCTCAGGGACAGGGGAACCACGAGCAGTACTTC. Translating it yields CSAQGQGNHEQYF.

The J gene is TRBJ2-6, the V gene TRBV10-1, with D unclear. CDR3 length: 15 amino acids. The V gene lost 5 bases and the J gene lost 0 bases, with 8 bases spanning the gap. The germline CDR1 and CDR2 sequences are WNHNN and SYGVQD (reference sequence). The DNA for the CDR3 is TGCGCCAGCAGTTCCGACATCTCTGGGGCCAACGTCCTGACTTTC. It yields the protein CASSSDISGANVLTF.

This clonotype was observed a few times. The chain is built from TRBV10-3 and TRBJ1-1; perhaps TRBD1 as D (5 bases). Germline loops: CDR1 ENHRY, CDR2 SYGVKD. The CDR3 has 13 amino acids. V shed 8 bases and J shed 1 base, with 11 bases lying between them. The CDR3 spells CAIGEQGNTEAFF. CDR3 DNA: TGTGCCATCGGGGAGCAGGGGAACACTGAAGCTTTCTTT.

This clonotype was detected ten times or more. This chain connects TRBV7-7 to TRBJ2-5, with 7 bases lining up with TRBD2. This CDR3 comprises 17 residues. Germline V CDR1 and CDR2: SSHAT, FNYEAQ (reference sequence). Germline trimming cut 5 bases from V and 1 base from J; bases unmatched to any gene: 13. CDR3: CASSPGLVPYPQETQYF. In DNA, the CDR3 is TGTGCCAGCAGCCCCGGACTAGTCCCTTACCCCCAAGAGACCCAGTACTTC.

This clonotype was counted many times. This chain links TRBV6-1 with TRBJ2-7, with unresolved D. The CDR3 has 14 residues. Germline V gene sequence: CDR1 MNHNS, CDR2 SASEGT. Trimming removed 4 bases from V and 1 base from J, with 11 bases in between. The CDR3, as DNA: TGTGCCAGCAGTGGGCGCGCCATTTCCTACGAGCAGTACGTC. Translating gives CASSGRAISYEQYV.

The rearrangement joins TRBV20-1 to TRBJ1-2; D gene unclear. This CDR3 region has 13 residues. CDR1 DFQATT and CDR2 SNEGSKA come from the germline V gene (reference sequence). V gave up 4 bases and J gave up 4 bases, with 13 bases separating them. CDR3: CSAIPSQRYGYTF. CDR3 bases: TGCAGTGCTATTCCCAGTCAGCGCTATGGCTACACCTTC.

The chain is built from TRBV20-1 and TRBJ1-1; a possible D gene is TRBD1 (5 bases). V dropped 3 bases and J dropped 6 bases, with 14 bases sitting between them. The CDR3 covers 13 residues. In germline, CDR1 is DFQATT, CDR2 SNEGSKA (reference sequence). CDR3 sequence: CSASWTRVAEAFF. As DNA, the CDR3 is TGCAGTGCTAGTTGGACAAGGGTCGCTGAAGCTTTCTTT.

This clonotype was seen repeatedly, ten times or more. The gene calls are TRBV20-1 and TRBJ1-6; 7 bases align to TRBD1. V lost 2 bases and J lost 10; bases outside the gene matches: 14. The CDR3 spans 16 residues. Germline CDR1 reads DFQATT; CDR2 reads SNEGSKA (reference sequence). The chain's CDR3 is CSARNQGVIVYSPLHF. As DNA, the CDR3 is TGCAGTGCTAGAAACCAGGGGGTGATAGTATACTCACCCCTCCACTTT.

Many counts were recorded for this clonotype. The chain combines TRBV25-1 with TRBJ1-4; D is uncertain. Deletions cut 4 bases from V and 10 bases from J, with 4 bases between. From germline, CDR1 is MGHDK and CDR2 SYGVNS. The CDR3 runs to 10 residues. The CDR3 nucleotides read TGTGCCAGCAGTGGTCCAAAACTGTTTTTT. Translated, it gives CASSGPKLFF.

The count of this clonotype is one. With a much larger clone just one base away, this may be a read error. The chain employs TRBV20-1 and TRBJ1-2; tentative D call: TRBD1 (6 bases). The germline V gene has CDR1 DFQATT and CDR2 SNEGSKA (reference sequence). The CDR3 totals 15 residues. V was trimmed by 3 bases and J by 7 bases, leaving 21 bases between them. The CDR3 reads CSARSSGTPVGGYTF. The DNA of the CDR3 is TGCAGTGCTAGGTCCTCCGGGACACCAGTTGGTGGCTACACCTTC.

This clonotype was seen repeatedly, ten times or more. The genes are TRBV7-2 and TRBJ2-1; no clear D. The V gene lost 0 bases and the J gene lost 5 bases, with 5 bases spanning the gap. In germline, CDR1 is SGHTA, CDR2 FQGNSA. This CDR3 is 13 amino acids long. CDR3 residues: CASSLAQHNEQFF. The CDR3 bases are TGTGCCAGCAGCTTAGCGCAACACAATGAGCAGTTCTTC. Drawing the rest from reference TRBV7-2 and TRBJ2-1, the complete variable domain is GAGVSQSPSNKVTEKGKDVELRCDPISGHTALYWYRQSLGQGLEFLIYFQGNSAPDKSGLPSDRFSAERTGGSVSTLTIQRTQQEDSAVYLCASSLAQHNEQFFGPGTRLTVL.